This T cell receptor beta chain was recorded in a study of T cell repertoires in cytomegalovirus infection. The wider study: The public TCR beta signatures pointed to both CMV infection and matching HLA type.

The study, taken as a whole, reports: In two of eight donors, the top clonotype was HLA-C-restricted CMV-specific.

Unmatched junction bases numbered 3, after V lost 1 base and J lost 7 bases. The CDR3 runs to 13 residues. Germline V lookup: CDR1 SGHVS, CDR2 FNYEAQ. In the case of this clonotype: Antigen specificity is unknown.

Via MiXCR, TCRdb re-called the reads, giving one row per CDR3 protein. The data contain about 360,000 distinct CDR3 sequences, around 18% of them seen just once; the ten biggest clones take up approximately 10%. Sequenced: PBMCs. This TCR came from a human donor in good health (CMV status not recorded). Some clones in this sample may be carry-over from other donors' samples. V is TRBV7-6 and J is TRBJ2-7; 8 positions agree with TRBD2. The CDR3 sequence: CASSLGGGGEQYF. The CDR3 bases are TGTGCCAGCAGCTTAGGAGGCGGGGGGGAGCAGTACTTC.